The next 22 T cell receptor beta chains were all read from a single sample in a study of cytomegalovirus exposure and HLA in healthy donors. Here immunoSEQ multiplex PCR was the method, and the copy in TCRdb shows in-frame clones only, minus some. The profile covers roughly 60,000 clones, with about 90% appearing a single time and 1% to 1.5% taken by the ten largest. The material sequenced was PBMCs. These receptors all come from a woman younger than 30 in good health and CMV-seronegative.

Only one count was recorded for this clone. The genes are TRBV19 and TRBJ2-1; 7 nucleotides align to TRBD2. Looked up from germline, CDR1 is LNHDA and CDR2 is SQIVND (reference sequence). V was pared by 4 bases and J by 8 bases, with 2 bases of the junction left unmatched. CDR3 size: 12 residues. The CDR3 here is CASSRGGDEQFF. CDR3 sequence (DNA): TGTGCCAGTAGTAGGGGAGGGGATGAGCAGTTCTTC.

The J gene is TRBJ1-2, the V gene TRBV7-8; D unresolved. Per the germline V gene, CDR1 is SGHVS and CDR2 is FQNEAQ. V was trimmed by 2 bases and J by 6 bases, leaving 10 bases between them. The CDR3 spans 13 residues. The CDR3 sequence: CASSLTRKDGYTF. In DNA, the CDR3 is TGTGCCAGCAGCTTAACGAGGAAGGATGGCTACACCTTC.

CDR3 in amino acids: CASSLTSGSVGEQYF. The CDR3 DNA is TGTGCCAGCTCACTGACTAGCGGGAGTGTCGGGGAGCAGTACTTC. The genes are TRBV18 and TRBJ2-7; 12 nucleotides line up with TRBD2. CDR3 length: 15 amino acids. V trimming: 4 bases; J trimming: 7 bases; junction bases outside the gene matches: 8. Per the germline V gene, CDR1 is KGHSH and CDR2 is LQKENI. Complete variable domain (other parts from reference TRBV18 and TRBJ2-7): NAGVMQNPRHLVRRRGQEARLRCSPMKGHSHVYWYRQLPEEGLKFMVYLQKENIIDESGMPKERFSAEFPKEGPSILRIQQVVRGDSAAYFCASSLTSGSVGEQYFGPGTRLTVT.

The rearrangement uses TRBV27 and TRBJ2-2, with D possibly TRBD2 on 5 matching bases. V lost 5 bases, J lost 6 bases, and 13 bases lay in between. Germline assignment: CDR1 MNHEY and CDR2 SMNVEV (reference sequence). The CDR3 is 14 amino acids. In DNA, the CDR3 is TGTGCCAGCAGTACTTGGGAGCGTTCCGGGGAGCTGTTTTTT. Its translation: CASSTWERSGELFF.

The genes are TRBV7-9 and TRBJ1-2; no clear D gene. Germline CDR1 is SEHNR and CDR2 is FQNEAQ (reference sequence). The CDR3 has 15 residues. The ends were cut back, 3 bases at V and 4 bases at J, with 15 bases in the middle. CDR3 amino acids: CASSFVGPRPYGYTF. The CDR3 DNA is TGTGCCAGCAGCTTTGTAGGCCCCAGGCCCTATGGCTACACCTTC.

This clone has a single count. The J gene is TRBJ1-6, the V gene TRBV18; 7 positions agree with TRBD1. This CDR3 is 15 amino acids long. The germline CDR1 and CDR2 sequences are KGHSH and LQKENI. Trimming cost V 5 bases and J 7 bases; bases outside gene matches: 8. CDR3 coding DNA: TGTGCCAGCTCAGTAGGCCCGGGACAGAATTCACCCCTCCACTTT. Translation: CASSVGPGQNSPLHF.

A remark on this clone: The junction departs from the called germline gene at one end, perhaps through a read error. The rearrangement uses TRBV5-8 and TRBJ2-7; 7 bases match TRBD2. Germline CDR1 and CDR2: SGHTS and YDEGEE. This CDR3 contains 9 residues. In DNA form, the CDR3 reads TGTGCCAGCAGCCGCCGGGGGGACTTC. Translating gives CASSRRGDF. The complete variable domain, with remaining parts taken from reference TRBV5-8 and TRBJ2-7, reads EAGVTQSPTHLIKTRGQQATLRCSPISGHTSVYWYQQALGLGLQFLLWYDEGEERNRGNFPPRFSGRQFPNYSSELNVNALELEDSALYLCASSRRGDFGPGTRLTVT.

This clone has a handful of counts. J is TRBJ1-2 and V is TRBV29-1, with 8 bases aligning to TRBD1. Germline trimming cut 4 bases from V and 8 bases from J; bases unmatched to any gene: 9. The CDR3 is made up of 13 amino acids. Germline assignment: CDR1 SQVTM and CDR2 ANQGSEA. The CDR3 DNA is TGCAGCGTTGGAGGCAGGGGGCTGAGAGGCTACACCTTC. Amino acid sequence: CSVGGRGLRGYTF.

V gene TRBV5-1 combines with J gene TRBJ2-7, with a possible D match to TRBD2 (5 bases). From germline, CDR1 is SGHRS and CDR2 YFSETQ. The CDR3 sequence is 13 residues long. Trimming shortened V by 7 bases and J by 4 bases, and 15 bases separated the two germline ends. CDR3 residues: CASPHEGLYEQYF. The CDR3 DNA reads TGCGCCAGCCCACACGAGGGCCTGTACGAGCAGTACTTC.

This chain connects TRBV7-9 to TRBJ2-3; the match to TRBD2 covers 10 bases. The trim removed 1 base at V and 3 bases at J, leaving 4 bases unmatched. The V gene's germline CDR1 is SEHNR and CDR2 FQNEAQ (reference sequence). The CDR3 consists of 16 residues. The CDR3 protein is CASSLVPSGSTDTQYF. CDR3 nucleotides: TGTGCCAGCAGCTTAGTTCCTAGCGGGAGTACAGATACGCAGTATTTT.

V usage is TRBV28 and J usage is TRBJ2-7; D might be TRBD1 (6 bases). CDR1 and CDR2 from the germline V gene are MDHEN and SYDVKM. Trimming took off 6 bases at V and 0 bases at J, with 12 bases between the two ends. The CDR3 is made up of 14 amino acids. The DNA for the CDR3 is TGTGCCAGCAGCATGGGGGCTGCCTCCTACGAGCAGTACTTC. Translating it yields CASSMGAASYEQYF.

This sequence joins TRBV12-5 and TRBJ2-3, with D possibly matching TRBD2 (5 bases). Per germline, CDR1 LGHNT and CDR2 FRNRAP. The germline V and J ends were trimmed by 7 bases and 2 bases, with 16 bases remaining between them. This CDR3 spans 15 amino acids. CDR3 DNA sequence: TGTGCTAGTGTTCCCACGAGAGGGTACACAGATACGCAGTATTTT. As protein: CASVPTRGYTDTQYF.

The rearrangement joins TRBV16 to TRBJ1-2, with D possibly TRBD1 on 6 matching bases. Trimming cost V 4 bases and J 8 bases, with 14 bases left between them. Germline CDR1 is KGHSY and CDR2 is FQNENV. CDR3 length: 13 residues. The CDR3 nucleotides are TGTGCCAGCAGCCTGGACGGGCAGGGGGGCTACACCTTC. Its translation: CASSLDGQGGYTF.

This clone was seen only once. The V and J genes are TRBV6-5 and TRBJ1-2, with D possibly matching TRBD1 (6 bases). Germline V gene sequence: CDR1 MNHEY, CDR2 SVGAGI. Trimming stripped 4 bases from V and 7 bases from J, with 10 bases between. The CDR3 is made up of 12 amino acids. CDR3 sequence reads: CASSFQGSGYTF. CDR3 in DNA: TGTGCCAGCAGTTTTCAGGGGAGTGGCTACACCTTC.

The chain couples TRBV18 to TRBJ1-2; tentatively, D is TRBD1 (5 bases). V dropped 1 base and J dropped 0 bases, with 12 bases sitting between them. CDR3 size: 16 residues. CDR1 and CDR2 from the germline V gene are KGHSH and LQKENI. The CDR3 spells CASSPRGDRTNYGYTF. CDR3 bases: TGTGCCAGCTCACCACGGGGGGACCGTACTAACTATGGCTACACCTTC.

The chain combines TRBV18 with TRBJ2-1; TRBD2 might be the D (6 bases). The germline V gene has CDR1 KGHSH and CDR2 LQKENI. This CDR3 is 13 amino acids long. V dropped 6 bases and J dropped 4 bases, with 10 bases sitting between them. The CDR3 sequence is CASSLGTYNEQFF. CDR3 nucleotide sequence: TGTGCCAGCTCCCTCGGGACTTACAATGAGCAGTTCTTC. Based on the CDR3 plus reference TRBV18 and TRBJ2-1, the full variable domain is NAGVMQNPRHLVRRRGQEARLRCSPMKGHSHVYWYRQLPEEGLKFMVYLQKENIIDESGMPKERFSAEFPKEGPSILRIQQVVRGDSAAYFCASSLGTYNEQFFGPGTRLTVL.

V usage is TRBV27 and J usage is TRBJ1-5; the D gene is possibly TRBD1 (5 bases). The CDR3 spans 14 residues. Trimming removed 3 bases at V and 3 bases at J, with 9 bases between. Per the germline V gene, CDR1 is MNHEY and CDR2 is SMNVEV (reference sequence). The CDR3 DNA follows: TGTGCCAGCAGTTTTACAGGCTACAATCAGCCCCAGCATTTT. Its protein is CASSFTGYNQPQHF.

This clone came up once. The rearrangement joins TRBV7-3 to TRBJ2-2, with D maybe TRBD1 (6 bases). CDR3 length equals 15 residues. CDR1 and CDR2 (germline): SGHTA, FQGTGA. Trimming removed 3 bases at V and 4 bases at J, with 12 bases between. The CDR3, as DNA: TGTGCCAGCAGCTTCGACAGGCCCTCCACCGGGGAGCTGTTTTTT. It codes for CASSFDRPSTGELFF.

The V call is TRBV20-1, the J call TRBJ2-1; tentatively, D is TRBD1 (5 bases). Trimming pared 6 bases from V and 5 bases from J, leaving 8 bases between. There are 11 residues in the CDR3. The germline V gene encodes CDR1 DFQATT and CDR2 SNEGSKA (reference sequence). The CDR3 loop reads CSARTHNEQFF. CDR3 sequence (DNA): TGCAGTGCCCGGACACACAATGAGCAGTTCTTC.

The rearrangement joins TRBV4-2 to TRBJ2-5; 7 bases map to TRBD2. The CDR3 contains 14 residues. CDR1 and CDR2 (germline): LGHNA, YNFKEQ. V was clipped by 3 bases and J by 4 bases; unmatched bases: 5. The CDR3 loop reads CASSQGGTSETQYF. The CDR3 DNA is TGTGCCAGCAGCCAGGGAGGGACGTCAGAGACCCAGTACTTC.

The gene calls are TRBV4-1 and TRBJ1-1, with 7 bases identical to TRBD1. Germline CDR1 MGHRA, CDR2 YSYEKL. Losses at the gene ends were 1 base for V and 3 bases for J; bases not matched to a gene: 2. The CDR3 sequence is 14 residues long. CDR3 in DNA: TGCGCCAGCAGCCAAGTGGGACAGTACACTGAAGCTTTCTTT. This sequence encodes CASSQVGQYTEAFF.

CDR3 loop: CASSPGEYGYTF. The CDR3 DNA follows: TGCGCCAGCAGTCCAGGGGAATATGGCTACACCTTC. The chain has TRBV10-2 and TRBJ1-2; possible D gene TRBD1, 6 bases. Trimming removed 5 bases at V and 5 bases at J, with 9 bases between. From germline, CDR1 is WSHSY and CDR2 SAAADI. The CDR3 runs to 12 residues.